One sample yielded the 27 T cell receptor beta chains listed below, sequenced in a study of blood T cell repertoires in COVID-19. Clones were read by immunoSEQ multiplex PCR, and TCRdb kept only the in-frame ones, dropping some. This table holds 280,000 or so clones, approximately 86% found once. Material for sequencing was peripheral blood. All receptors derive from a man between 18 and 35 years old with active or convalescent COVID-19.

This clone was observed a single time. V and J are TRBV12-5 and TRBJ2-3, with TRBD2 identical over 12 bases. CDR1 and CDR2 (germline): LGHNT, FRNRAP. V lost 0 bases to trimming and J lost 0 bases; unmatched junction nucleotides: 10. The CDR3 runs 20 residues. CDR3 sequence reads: CASGLVLSLAGGQSTDTQYF. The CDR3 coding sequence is TGTGCTAGTGGTTTGGTACTCTCGCTAGCGGGGGGGCAGAGCACAGATACGCAGTATTTT.

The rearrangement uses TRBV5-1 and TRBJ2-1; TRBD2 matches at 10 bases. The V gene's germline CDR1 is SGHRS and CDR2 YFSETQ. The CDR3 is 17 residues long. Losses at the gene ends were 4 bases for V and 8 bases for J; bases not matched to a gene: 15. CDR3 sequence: CASSRPSGGARGDEQFF. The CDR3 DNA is TGCGCCAGCAGCCGGCCCAGCGGGGGGGCTCGTGGAGATGAGCAGTTCTTC.

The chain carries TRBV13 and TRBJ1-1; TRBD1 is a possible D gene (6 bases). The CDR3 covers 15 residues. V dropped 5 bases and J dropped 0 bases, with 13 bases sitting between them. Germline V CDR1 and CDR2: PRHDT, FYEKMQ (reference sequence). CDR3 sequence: CASSLLRGLNTEAFF. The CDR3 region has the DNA TGTGCCAGCAGCCTCCTCAGGGGATTGAACACTGAAGCTTTCTTT.

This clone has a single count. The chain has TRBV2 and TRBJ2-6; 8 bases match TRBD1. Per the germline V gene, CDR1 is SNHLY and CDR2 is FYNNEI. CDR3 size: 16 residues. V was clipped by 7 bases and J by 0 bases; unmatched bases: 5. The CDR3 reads CASNRDRSSGANVLTF. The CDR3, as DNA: TGTGCCAGCAACAGGGACAGGAGCTCTGGGGCCAACGTCCTGACTTTC.

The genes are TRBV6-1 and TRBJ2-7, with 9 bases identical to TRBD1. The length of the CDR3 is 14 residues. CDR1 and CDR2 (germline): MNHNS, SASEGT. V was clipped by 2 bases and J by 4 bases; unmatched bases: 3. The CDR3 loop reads CASSERGQGYEQYF. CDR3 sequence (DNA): TGTGCCAGCAGTGAAAGGGGACAGGGTTACGAGCAGTACTTC.

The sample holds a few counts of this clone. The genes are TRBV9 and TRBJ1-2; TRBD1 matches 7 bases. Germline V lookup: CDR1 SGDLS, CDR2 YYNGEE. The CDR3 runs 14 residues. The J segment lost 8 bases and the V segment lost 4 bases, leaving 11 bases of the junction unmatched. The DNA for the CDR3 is TGTGCCAGCAGCCACCCTACAACAGGGGACGGCTACACCTTC. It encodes CASSHPTTGDGYTF.

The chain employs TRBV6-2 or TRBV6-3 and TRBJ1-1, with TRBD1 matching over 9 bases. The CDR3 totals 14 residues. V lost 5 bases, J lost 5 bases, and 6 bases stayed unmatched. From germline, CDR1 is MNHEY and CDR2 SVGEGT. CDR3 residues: CASSDRGKTTEAFF. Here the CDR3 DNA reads TGTGCCAGCAGTGACAGGGGGAAGACAACTGAAGCTTTCTTT.

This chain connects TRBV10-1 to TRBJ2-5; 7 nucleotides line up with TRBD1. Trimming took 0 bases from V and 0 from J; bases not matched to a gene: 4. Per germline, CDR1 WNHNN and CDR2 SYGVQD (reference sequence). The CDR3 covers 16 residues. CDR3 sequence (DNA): TGCGCCAGCAGTGAGTCTTCCGGACAGGACCAAGAGACCCAGTACTTC. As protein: CASSESSGQDQETQYF.

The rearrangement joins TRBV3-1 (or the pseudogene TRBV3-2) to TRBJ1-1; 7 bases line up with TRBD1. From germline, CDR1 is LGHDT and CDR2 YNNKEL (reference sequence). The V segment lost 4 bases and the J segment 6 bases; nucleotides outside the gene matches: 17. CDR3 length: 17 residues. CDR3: CASSPRVQGGNLPEAFF. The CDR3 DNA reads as TGTGCCAGCAGCCCCCGGGTCCAGGGGGGCAATTTGCCTGAAGCTTTCTTT.

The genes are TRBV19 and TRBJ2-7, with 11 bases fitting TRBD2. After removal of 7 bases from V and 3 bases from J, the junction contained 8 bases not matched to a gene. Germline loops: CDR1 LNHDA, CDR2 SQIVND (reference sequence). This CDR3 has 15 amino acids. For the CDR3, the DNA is TGTGCCAGTACCCCGACGGGACTAGCGGACTACGAGCAGTACTTC. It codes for CASTPTGLADYEQYF.

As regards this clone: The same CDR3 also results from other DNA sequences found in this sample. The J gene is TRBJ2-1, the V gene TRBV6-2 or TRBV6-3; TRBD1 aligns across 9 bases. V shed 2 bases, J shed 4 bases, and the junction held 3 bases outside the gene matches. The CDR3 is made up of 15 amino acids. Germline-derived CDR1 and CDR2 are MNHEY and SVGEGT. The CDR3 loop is CASSYSGTGYNEQFF. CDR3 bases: TGTGCCAGCAGTTACAGCGGGACAGGGTACAATGAGCAGTTCTTC.

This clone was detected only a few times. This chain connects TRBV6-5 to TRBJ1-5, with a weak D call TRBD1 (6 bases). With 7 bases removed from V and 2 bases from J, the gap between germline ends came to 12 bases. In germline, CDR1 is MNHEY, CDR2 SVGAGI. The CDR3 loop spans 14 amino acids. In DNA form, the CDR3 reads TGTGCCAGCATGGCCGCAGGGGGCAATCAGCCCCAGCATTTT. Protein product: CASMAAGGNQPQHF.

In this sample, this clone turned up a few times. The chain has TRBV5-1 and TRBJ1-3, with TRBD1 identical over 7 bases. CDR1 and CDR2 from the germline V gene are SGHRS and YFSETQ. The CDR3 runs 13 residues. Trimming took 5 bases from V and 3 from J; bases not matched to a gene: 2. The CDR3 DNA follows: TGCGCCAGCAGTACAGGGGATGGAAACACCATATATTTT. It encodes CASSTGDGNTIYF.

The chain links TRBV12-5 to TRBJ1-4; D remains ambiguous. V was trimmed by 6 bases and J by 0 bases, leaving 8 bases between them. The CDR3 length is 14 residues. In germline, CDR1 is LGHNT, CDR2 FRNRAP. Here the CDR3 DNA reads TGTGCTAGTGGCTCAGTTGCAACTAATGAAAAACTGTTTTTT. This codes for CASGSVATNEKLFF.

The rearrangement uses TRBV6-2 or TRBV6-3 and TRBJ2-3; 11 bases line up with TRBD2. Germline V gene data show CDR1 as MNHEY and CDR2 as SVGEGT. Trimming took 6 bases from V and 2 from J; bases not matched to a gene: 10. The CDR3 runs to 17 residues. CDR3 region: CASSSYKLAGDTDTQYF. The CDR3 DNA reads TGTGCCAGCAGCTCTTACAAACTAGCGGGGGACACAGATACGCAGTATTTT.

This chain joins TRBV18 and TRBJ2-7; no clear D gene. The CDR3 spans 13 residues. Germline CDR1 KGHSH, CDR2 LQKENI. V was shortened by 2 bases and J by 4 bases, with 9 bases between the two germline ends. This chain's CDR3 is CASSPNLRYEQYF. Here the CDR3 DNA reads TGTGCCAGCTCACCAAATCTCAGGTACGAGCAGTACTTC.

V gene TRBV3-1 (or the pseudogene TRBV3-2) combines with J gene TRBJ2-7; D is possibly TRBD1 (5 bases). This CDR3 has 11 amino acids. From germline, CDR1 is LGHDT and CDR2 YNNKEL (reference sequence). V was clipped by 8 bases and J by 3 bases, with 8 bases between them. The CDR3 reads CASGHFYEQYF. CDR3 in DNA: TGTGCCAGCGGACATTTCTACGAGCAGTACTTC.

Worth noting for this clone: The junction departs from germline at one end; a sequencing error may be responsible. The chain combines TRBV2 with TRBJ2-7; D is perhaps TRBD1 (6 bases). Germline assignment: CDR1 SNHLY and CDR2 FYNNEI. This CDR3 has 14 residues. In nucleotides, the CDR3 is TGTGCCACCAAATCGGGACAAGCCTCCGACGAGCAGTACTTC. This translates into CATKSGQASDEQYF.

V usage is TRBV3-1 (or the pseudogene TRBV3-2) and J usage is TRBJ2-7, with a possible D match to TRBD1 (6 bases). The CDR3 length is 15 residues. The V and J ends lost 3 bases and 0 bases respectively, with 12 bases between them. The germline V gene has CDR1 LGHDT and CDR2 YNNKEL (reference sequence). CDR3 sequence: CASSHTLQGSYEQYF. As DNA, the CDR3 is TGTGCCAGCAGCCACACACTACAGGGCTCCTACGAGCAGTACTTC.

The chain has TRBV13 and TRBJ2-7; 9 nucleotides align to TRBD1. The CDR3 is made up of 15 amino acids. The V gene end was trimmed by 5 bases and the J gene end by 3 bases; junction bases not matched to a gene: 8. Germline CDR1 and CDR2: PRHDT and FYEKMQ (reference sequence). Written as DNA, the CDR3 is TGTGCCAGCAGCGTAACCGGGACAGGGTTCTACGAGCAGTACTTC. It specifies CASSVTGTGFYEQYF.

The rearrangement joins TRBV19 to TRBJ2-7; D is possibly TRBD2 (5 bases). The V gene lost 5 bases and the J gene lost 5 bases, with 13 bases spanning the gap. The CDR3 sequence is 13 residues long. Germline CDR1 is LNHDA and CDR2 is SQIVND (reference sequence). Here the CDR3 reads CASSVFGGDEQYF. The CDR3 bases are TGTGCCAGTAGTGTATTCGGAGGAGACGAGCAGTACTTC.

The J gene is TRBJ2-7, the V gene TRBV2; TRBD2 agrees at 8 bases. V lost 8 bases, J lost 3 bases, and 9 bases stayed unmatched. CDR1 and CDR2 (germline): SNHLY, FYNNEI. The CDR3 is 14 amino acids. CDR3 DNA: TGTGCCAGCTCCTCCTCCCGGGGGGGCTACGAGCAGTACTTC. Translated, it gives CASSSSRGGYEQYF.

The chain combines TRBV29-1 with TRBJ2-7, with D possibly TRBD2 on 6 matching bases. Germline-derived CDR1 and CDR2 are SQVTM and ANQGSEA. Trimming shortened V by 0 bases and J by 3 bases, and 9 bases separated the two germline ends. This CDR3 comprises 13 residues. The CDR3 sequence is CSVEDHGGYEQYF. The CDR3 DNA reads TGCAGCGTTGAAGATCACGGGGGCTACGAGCAGTACTTC.

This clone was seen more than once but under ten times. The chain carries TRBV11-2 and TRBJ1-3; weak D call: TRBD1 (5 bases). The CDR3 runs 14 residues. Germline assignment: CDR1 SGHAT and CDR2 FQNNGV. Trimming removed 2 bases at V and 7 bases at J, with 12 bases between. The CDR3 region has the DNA TGTGCCAGCAGCTTAACTACAGGTGGGAACACCATATATTTT. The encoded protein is CASSLTTGGNTIYF.

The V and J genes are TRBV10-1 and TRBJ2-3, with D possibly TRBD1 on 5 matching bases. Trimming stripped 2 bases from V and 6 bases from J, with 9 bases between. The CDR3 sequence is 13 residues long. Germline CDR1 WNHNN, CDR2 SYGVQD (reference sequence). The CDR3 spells CASSEGATDTQYF. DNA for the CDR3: TGCGCCAGCAGTGAGGGGGCCACGGATACGCAGTATTTT.

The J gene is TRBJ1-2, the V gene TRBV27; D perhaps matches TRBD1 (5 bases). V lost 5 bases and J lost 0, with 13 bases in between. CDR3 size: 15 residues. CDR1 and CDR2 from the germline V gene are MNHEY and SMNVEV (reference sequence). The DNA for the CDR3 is TGTGCCAGCAGTCCCCAGGGATTTGCTAACTATGGCTACACCTTC. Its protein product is CASSPQGFANYGYTF.

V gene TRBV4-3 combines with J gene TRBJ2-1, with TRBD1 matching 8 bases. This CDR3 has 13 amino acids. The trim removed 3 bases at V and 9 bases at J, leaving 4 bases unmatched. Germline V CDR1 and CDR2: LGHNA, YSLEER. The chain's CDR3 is CASSHGQGGEQFF. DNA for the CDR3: TGCGCCAGCAGCCACGGACAGGGAGGTGAGCAGTTCTTC.